A selection of T cell receptor beta chains follows, all from one sample in a study of vaccination effects on CD4 cells after COVID-19. The assay was immunoSEQ multiplex PCR, and TCRdb's table has in-frame clones only and misses some. The sample includes some 22,000 clones, around 70% seen only once; the top ten take under 9%. These TCRs are of unknown antigen specificity. The sample consisted of CD4+ T cells from PBMCs cultured with SARS-CoV-2 spike peptides, taken after COVID-19 vaccination. The receptor set was obtained from a human donor who received a COVID-19 vaccine. The CDR3 runs from the conserved cysteine through the conserved F or W. The D gene is left open where the match is weak. Clone sizes are given selectively: once, few, many, or a class where the clone is expanded.

j_call,d_call,v_call,clone_size,cdr3_nt,cdr3_aa
TRBJ2-7,TRBD1,TRBV7-9,.,TGTGCCAGCAGCTCCACAGGGGTGTTTTACGAGCAGTACTTC,CASSSTGVFYEQYF
TRBJ1-2,.,TRBV30,.,TGTGCCTGGAACTGGGGGATGACCTCTAACTATGGCTACACCTTC,CAWNWGMTSNYGYTF
TRBJ2-1,TRBD1,TRBV5-6,.,TGTGCCAGCAGCTTTCCGGACAGGGCGGGTGAGCAGTTCTTC,CASSFPDRAGEQFF
TRBJ1-3,.,TRBV4-1,once,TGCGCCAGCAGCCAAGGGAGGCAGGACGTGAAGAAAAACACCATATATTTT,CASSQGRQDVKKNTIYF
TRBJ2-7,TRBD2,TRBV12-5,.,TGTGCTAGTGGTTTGGGTGGGACTAGCGGCTACGAGCAGTACTTC,CASGLGGTSGYEQYF
TRBJ2-7,.,TRBV5-1,once,TGCGCCAGCAGTAATCCAGGTCTAAAACTCCAAAATATTTACGAGCAGTACTTC,CASSNPGLKLQNIYEQYF
TRBJ1-1,.,TRBV7-9,few,TGTGCCAGCAGCTTATTGGGGGGAGGGGAAGCTTTCTTT,CASSLLGGGEAFF
TRBJ2-2,.,TRBV6-6,few,TGTGCCAGCAATGGGAAATACACCGGGGAGCTGTTTTTT,CASNGKYTGELFF
TRBJ1-6,.,TRBV5-1,.,TGCGCCAGCAGCTCCGGGACCCAGGGCTATTCACCCCTCCACTTT,CASSSGTQGYSPLHF
TRBJ2-3,.,TRBV9,.,TGTGCCAGCAGCGTAGGAGGGGGAGATACGCAGTATTTT,CASSVGGGDTQYF
TRBJ1-2,.,TRBV30,.,TGTGCCTGGAGTTCTGGGGGCGAGAACTATGGCTACACCTTC,CAWSSGGENYGYTF
TRBJ2-7,.,TRBV10-3,medium-sized,TGTGCCATCAGCCCCTACGAGCAGTACTTC,CAISPYEQYF
TRBJ2-5,TRBD2,TRBV5-4,.,TGTGCCAGCAGTTACGTATTATTTGGACTAGCGGGAGATGTTCGAAAGACCCAGTACTTC,CASSYVLFGLAGDVRKTQYF
TRBJ1-1,TRBD1,TRBV4-1,.,TGCGCCAGCAGCGGACAGGGGGCTGAAGCTTTCTTT,CASSGQGAEAFF
TRBJ1-1,.,TRBV21-1,.,.,CASSKGVGRGAEAFF
TRBJ2-4,TRBD1,TRBV11-2,.,TGTGCCAGCAGCTATTGGGGAAAGGACAGGGTTGCCAAAAACATTCAGTACTTC,CASSYWGKDRVAKNIQYF
TRBJ1-1,TRBD1,TRBV19,.,TGTGCCAGTAGTACGAGTCCCGGGACAGGGGTTAACACTGAAGCTTTCTTT,CASSTSPGTGVNTEAFF
TRBJ1-1,TRBD1,TRBV9,.,TGTGCCAGCAGCGCCCCGGGACAGGGAGGCACTGAAGCTTTCTTT,CASSAPGQGGTEAFF
TRBJ1-2,.,TRBV5-5,once,TGTGCCAGCAGCCGCATGGGGGCCGGCTATGGCTACACCTTC,CASSRMGAGYGYTF
TRBJ2-1,.,TRBV10-1,.,TGCGCCAGCAGTGAGGAGGGGCTGACCTACAATGAGCAGTTCTTC,CASSEEGLTYNEQFF
TRBJ1-2,.,TRBV24-1,.,TGTGCCATCGGACAGTCAAATAACTATGGCTACACCTTC,CAIGQSNNYGYTF
TRBJ2-6,TRBD2,TRBV4-2,once,TGTGCCAGCAGCCAAGCCCAAATCGGGGGGAGCTCTGGGGCCAACGTCCTGACTTTC,CASSQAQIGGSSGANVLTF
TRBJ1-5,.,TRBV29-1,.,TGCAGCGTTTCACAGGGACGTCAGCCCCAGCATTTT,CSVSQGRQPQHF
TRBJ2-1,TRBD2,TRBV11-2,.,TGTGCCAGCAGCTTAGGTCTAGCGGGCCCTTACAATGAGCAGTTCTTC,CASSLGLAGPYNEQFF
TRBJ2-3,TRBD2,TRBV4-1,.,TGCGCCAGCAGCCAAGGGGGACTAGCGGGAGGGCTGGGCACAGATACGCAGTATTTT,CASSQGGLAGGLGTDTQYF
TRBJ1-3,.,TRBV19,.,TGTGCCAGTGCGGCGGCCTCTGGAAACACCATATATTTT,CASAAASGNTIYF
TRBJ1-5,TRBD1,TRBV7-9,.,TGTGCCAGCAGCTCTCCAACAGGGGGGCCCCAGCATTTT,CASSSPTGGPQHF
TRBJ2-5,.,TRBV4-1,.,TGCGCCAGCAGCCAAGACGGCAGTGCGGGATGGGATACCCAGTACTTC,CASSQDGSAGWDTQYF
TRBJ2-5,TRBD1,TRBV28,.,TGTGCCAGCAGCCCTTCGGGACAGCCCTTAGAGACCCAGTACTTC,CASSPSGQPLETQYF
TRBJ2-2,.,TRBV4-1,.,TGCGCCAGCAGCCAAAGGGGGTTAGGTTTGTCCGGGGAGCTGTTTTTT,CASSQRGLGLSGELFF
TRBJ2-5,.,TRBV3-1/TRBV3-2,.,TGTGCCAGCAGCCGAGGACAGACTAAGGAGACCCAGTACTTC,CASSRGQTKETQYF
TRBJ2-3,TRBD2,TRBV6-5,few,TGTGCCAGCAGTTCCAGAGAGCGGGACACAGATACGCAGTATTTT,CASSSRERDTDTQYF
TRBJ1-2,TRBD1,TRBV6-1,.,TGTGCCAGCAGTGGAGCCACAGGGGGCGACTATGGCTACACCTTC,CASSGATGGDYGYTF
TRBJ1-2,TRBD1,TRBV2,.,TGTGCCAGCAGGGCCGACAGGGGGTACTATGGCTACACCTTC,CASRADRGYYGYTF
TRBJ2-2,.,TRBV7-7,.,TGTGCCAGCAGCCCCCGACTAGGGGAAGGCGGGGAGCTGTTTTTT,CASSPRLGEGGELFF
TRBJ2-5,TRBD1,TRBV7-6,.,TGTGCCAGCAGCTTACCAGGACAGGGCCAAGAGACCCAGTACTTC,CASSLPGQGQETQYF
TRBJ2-7,TRBD2,TRBV5-6,.,TGTGCCAGCACCAAAAGCGGGAGGGCGTACGAGCAGTACTTC,CASTKSGRAYEQYF
TRBJ2-7,.,TRBV7-9,.,TGTGCCAGCAGCTTGCGGGCCTACGAGCAGTACTTC,CASSLRAYEQYF
TRBJ1-2,.,TRBV2,.,TGTGCCAGCAGTGTCCAGGGGCTAATTTATGGCTACACCTTC,CASSVQGLIYGYTF
TRBJ2-1,.,TRBV3-1/TRBV3-2,once,TGTGCCAGCGGGGGATACTCCTACAATGAGCAGTTCTTC,CASGGYSYNEQFF
TRBJ2-7,.,TRBV12-5,.,TGTGCTAGTGCCCGAGGACACCCCTACGAGCAGTACTTC,CASARGHPYEQYF
TRBJ2-2,TRBD2,TRBV7-9,.,TGTGCCAGTCGACCCACGGCGGGGGCCGGGGAGCTGTTTTTT,CASRPTAGAGELFF
TRBJ2-7,TRBD2,TRBV5-4,.,TGTGCCAGCAGCCGCCTCCCGTCTCTAGCGGGGGACTACGAGCAGTACTTC,CASSRLPSLAGDYEQYF
TRBJ2-1,.,TRBV11-2,.,TGTGCCAGCAGCACCCGATTTGGGATCAATGAGCAGTTCTTC,CASSTRFGINEQFF
TRBJ2-7,TRBD1,TRBV30,once,TGTGCCTGGAGCCGCGGGACAGGGTTCTCCTACGAGCAGTACTTC,CAWSRGTGFSYEQYF
TRBJ1-6,.,TRBV21-1,.,TGTGCCAGCAGCAAAGAGCGGCAGAGTAAGAATTCACCCCTCCACTTT,CASSKERQSKNSPLHF
TRBJ2-3,.,TRBV27,.,TGTGCCAGCAAAGGGGGTAGCACAGATACGCAGTATTTT,CASKGGSTDTQYF
TRBJ1-3,.,TRBV5-6,few,TGTGCCAGCAGCTTGTACGGGGTACTCTCTGGAAACACCATATATTTT,CASSLYGVLSGNTIYF